This TCR beta chain is from a study of beta chain features in type 1 diabetes. Study-wide background: Sorted cells from all samples, numbering approximately 100 million, were examined. The study, taken as a whole, reports: A moderate, significant TCRB CDR3 shortening appeared in type 1 diabetes across four CD4+ subsets.

Sequenced material consisted of expressed TCRB transcripts (all of the isolated RNA was reverse transcribed). Profiling relied on immunoSEQ multiplex PCR, and the TCRdb table lists in-frame clones only, not all of them. The sample contains over 350,000 clones, roughly 15% of which appear only once. This clone was counted a single time. What it recognizes is unknown. The V end was cut by 4 bases, the J end by 2 bases, with 11 bases between. Germline V gene sequence: CDR1 KGHSH, CDR2 LQKENI. This CDR3 is built from 14 residues. V gene TRBV18 combines with J gene TRBJ2-5; tentatively, D is TRBD2 (5 bases). The clonotype originates from a woman in her late teens or twenties in good health. Specimen: naive CD4+ T cells from blood. CDR3 in amino acids: CASSRSERQETQYF. The CDR3 coding sequence is TGTGCCAGCTCACGATCAGAGCGGCAAGAGACCCAGTACTTC.